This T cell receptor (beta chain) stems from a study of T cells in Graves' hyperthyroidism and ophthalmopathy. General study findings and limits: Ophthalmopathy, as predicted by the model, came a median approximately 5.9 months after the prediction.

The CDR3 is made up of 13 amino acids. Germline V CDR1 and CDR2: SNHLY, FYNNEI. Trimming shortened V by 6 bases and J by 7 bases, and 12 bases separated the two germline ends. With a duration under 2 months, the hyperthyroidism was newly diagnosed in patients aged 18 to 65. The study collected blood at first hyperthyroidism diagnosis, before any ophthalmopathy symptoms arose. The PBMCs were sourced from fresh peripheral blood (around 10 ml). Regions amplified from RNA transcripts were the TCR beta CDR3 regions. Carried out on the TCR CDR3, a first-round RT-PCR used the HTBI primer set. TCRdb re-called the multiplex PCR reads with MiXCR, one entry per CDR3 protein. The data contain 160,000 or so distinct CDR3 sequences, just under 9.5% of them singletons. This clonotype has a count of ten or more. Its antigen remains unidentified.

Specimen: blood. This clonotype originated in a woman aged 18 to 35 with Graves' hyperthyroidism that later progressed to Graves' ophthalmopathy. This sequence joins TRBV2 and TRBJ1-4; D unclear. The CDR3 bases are TGTGCCAGCAGCAGGCGGGAGGCTGAAAAACTGTTTTTT. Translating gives CASSRREAEKLFF. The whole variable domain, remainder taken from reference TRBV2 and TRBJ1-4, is EPEVTQTPSHQVTQMGQEVILRCVPISNHLYFYWYRQILGQKVEFLVSFYNNEISEKSEIFDDQFSVERPDGSNFTLKIRSTKLEDSAMYFCASSRREAEKLFFGSGTQLSVL.